What follows are 26 T cell receptor beta chains derived from one specimen sequenced in a study of CD8 T cells in Susac syndrome. Random-hexamer reverse transcription was applied to roughly 0.5 to 1 ug RNA. MiXCR, run by TCRdb on the immunoSEQ multiplex PCR reads, gives a single entry per CDR3 protein. The table has around 170,000 distinct CDR3 sequences, roughly 94% seen once. What was sequenced was CD8+ T cells from PBMCs. The receptor set was obtained from a human donor with Susac syndrome.

This rearrangement joins TRBV5-6 to TRBJ2-2, with 7 bases aligning to TRBD1. Germline V gene data show CDR1 as SGHDT and CDR2 as YYEEEE. V dropped 3 bases and J dropped 3; count of bases not matched to a gene: 8. The CDR3 loop spans 16 amino acids. CDR3 amino acids: CASSWAGQGDTGELFF. As DNA, the CDR3 is TGTGCCAGCAGCTGGGCCGGGCAGGGGGACACCGGGGAGCTGTTTTTT.

This sequence joins TRBV9 and TRBJ2-4; tentatively, D is TRBD1 or TRBD2 (6 bases each). V lost 3 bases and J lost 5, with 15 bases in between. The germline V gene has CDR1 SGDLS and CDR2 YYNGEE. The CDR3 totals 15 residues. CDR3 region: CASSALGGPQNIQYF. The CDR3 DNA sequence: TGTGCCAGCAGCGCCCTAGGGGGGCCCCAAAACATTCAGTACTTC.

The rearrangement joins TRBV29-1 to TRBJ2-3; 9 bases line up with TRBD1. Unmatched junction bases numbered 13, after V lost 0 bases and J lost 0 bases. This CDR3 contains 19 residues. Germline lookup yields CDR1 SQVTM and CDR2 ANQGSEA. The CDR3 is CSVEDRNSRTGDSTDTQYF. CDR3 nucleotide sequence: TGCAGCGTTGAAGATCGCAATAGCCGGACAGGGGACAGCACAGATACGCAGTATTTT.

This clonotype came up a few times. This rearrangement joins TRBV11-2 to TRBJ2-7; D not resolved. This CDR3 has 14 amino acids. Trimming removed 1 base from V and 0 bases from J, with 7 bases in between. Germline assignment: CDR1 SGHAT and CDR2 FQNNGV. This chain's CDR3 is CASSLGTSSYEQYF. The CDR3, as DNA: TGTGCCAGCAGCTTAGGGACGTCCTCCTACGAGCAGTACTTC.

This CDR3 is CASSSTLAFYEQYF. The CDR3 coding sequence is TGTGCCAGCAGTTCAACTCTAGCGTTCTACGAGCAGTACTTC. The chain combines TRBV5-6 with TRBJ2-7; TRBD2 might be the D (6 bases). The CDR3 is 14 amino acids. V lost 5 bases and J lost 3, with 15 bases in between. The germline V gene has CDR1 SGHDT and CDR2 YYEEEE.

This chain links TRBV11-2 with TRBJ2-1; TRBD1 might be the D (6 bases). The CDR3 covers 16 residues. The V and J ends lost 4 bases and 14 bases respectively, with 27 bases between them. CDR1 and CDR2 (germline): SGHAT, FQNNGV. CDR3 bases: TGTGCCAGCAGCTCGGCCGGTCGGACAGACCCCCGTGTTAAGTTCTTC. Its translation is CASSSAGRTDPRVKFF.

The chain carries TRBV4-1 and TRBJ2-5; D gene uncertain. Trimming stripped 0 bases from V and 6 bases from J, with 8 bases between. The CDR3 is 13 amino acids. Germline loops: CDR1 MGHRA, CDR2 YSYEKL. The CDR3 protein is CASSQDHAQTQYF. In nucleotides, the CDR3 is TGCGCCAGCAGCCAAGATCACGCACAGACCCAGTACTTC.

The chain carries TRBV19 and TRBJ1-1; TRBD1 matches at 7 bases. Trimming at V came to 7 bases and at J to 3 bases, leaving 14 bases not matched to a gene. From germline, CDR1 is LNHDA and CDR2 SQIVND (reference sequence). CDR3 length equals 16 residues. The CDR3 spells CASTLSWTGLDTEAFF. In nucleotides, the CDR3 is TGTGCCAGTACTCTCTCATGGACAGGTTTGGACACTGAAGCTTTCTTT.

The rearrangement joins TRBV10-3 to TRBJ2-7; tentatively, D is TRBD1 or TRBD2 (5 bases each). Trimming pared 0 bases from V and 0 bases from J, leaving 12 bases between. Germline loops: CDR1 ENHRY, CDR2 SYGVKD. The CDR3 contains 16 residues. Here the CDR3 DNA reads TGTGCCATCAGTGAGTCGGTGGGGGAGTTCTCCTACGAGCAGTACTTC. Its protein is CAISESVGEFSYEQYF.

The rearrangement uses TRBV12-3 or TRBV12-4 and TRBJ2-5, with D uncertain. Trimming took 6 bases from V and 7 from J, leaving 9 bases between them. The CDR3 totals 11 residues. In DNA, the CDR3 is TGTGCCAGCAGCCCCAGTGCGACCCAGTACTTC. Its translation: CASSPSATQYF.

The chain couples TRBV5-1 to TRBJ2-3; TRBD2 might be the D (6 bases). The CDR3 runs to 14 residues. CDR1 and CDR2 from the germline V gene are SGHRS and YFSETQ. The ends were cut back, 4 bases at V and 4 bases at J, with 13 bases in the middle. The CDR3 DNA reads TGCGCCAGCAGCGAGGGACTTCTAGCAGATACGCAGTATTTT. Translation: CASSEGLLADTQYF.

This clonotype has a handful of counts. The CDR3 coding sequence is TGTGCCAGTAGCAAGGGCGGGAACACTGAAGCTTTCTTT. This translates into CASSKGGNTEAFF. J is TRBJ1-1 and V is TRBV19; no reliable D call. CDR1 and CDR2 from the germline V gene are LNHDA and SQIVND (reference sequence). The CDR3 sequence is 13 residues long. The V gene lost 6 bases and the J gene lost 1 base, with 9 bases spanning the gap.

This clonotype was picked up one time. This chain links TRBV24-1 with TRBJ2-3; TRBD2 is a possible D gene (6 bases). Germline-derived CDR1 and CDR2 are KGHDR and SFDVKD. Between the trimmed V and J ends, which lost 11 bases and 0 bases, there was a span of 17 bases. CDR3 length: 15 residues. This CDR3 is CAIALGGTSTDTQYF. DNA of the CDR3: TGTGCCATAGCCCTCGGGGGAACTAGCACAGATACGCAGTATTTT.

The V call is TRBV27, the J call TRBJ2-5; no clear D gene. Germline loops: CDR1 MNHEY, CDR2 SMNVEV (reference sequence). Trimming stripped 5 bases from V and 2 bases from J, with 15 bases between. The CDR3 runs 15 residues. CDR3 DNA: TGTGCCAGCAGTCCGCGGAGTGCGCAGCAAGAGACCCAGTACTTC. Amino acid sequence: CASSPRSAQQETQYF.

This chain connects TRBV9 to TRBJ2-1; TRBD1 might be the D (8 bases). Germline assignment: CDR1 SGDLS and CDR2 YYNGEE. V gave up 3 bases and J gave up 5 bases, with 15 bases separating them. The CDR3 length is 15 residues. The CDR3: CASSGRTGRDNEQFF. CDR3 nucleotide sequence: TGTGCCAGCAGCGGTAGGACAGGGAGGGACAATGAGCAGTTCTTC.

The chain combines TRBV13 with TRBJ1-1, with TRBD1 as a possible D gene (5 bases). V was cut by 1 base and J by 7 bases, with 10 bases left in between. Germline values: CDR1 PRHDT, CDR2 FYEKMQ (reference sequence). This CDR3 comprises 13 residues. CDR3 loop: CASSLVGGDEAFF. The CDR3 nucleotides read TGTGCCAGCAGCTTAGTTGGGGGGGATGAAGCTTTCTTT. The entire variable domain, with the rest obtained from reference TRBV13 and TRBJ1-1, is as follows: AAGVIQSPRHLIKEKRETATLKCYPIPRHDTVYWYQQGPGQDPQFLISFYEKMQSDKGSIPDRFSAQQFSDYHSELNMSSLELGDSALYFCASSLVGGDEAFFGQGTRLTVV.

This chain uses TRBV11-2 with TRBJ1-1; a possible D gene is TRBD1 (5 bases). V was pared by 5 bases and J by 1 base, with 17 bases between. CDR3 length: 16 residues. Germline V lookup: CDR1 SGHAT, CDR2 FQNNGV. CDR3 sequence: CASSDETQGGNTEAFF. The CDR3 coding sequence is TGTGCCAGCAGCGACGAAACTCAGGGTGGGAACACTGAAGCTTTCTTT. Variable domain in full (rest from reference TRBV11-2 and TRBJ1-1): EAGVAQSPRYKIIEKRQSVAFWCNPISGHATLYWYQQILGQGPKLLIQFQNNGVVDDSQLPKDRFSAERLKGVDSTLKIQPAKLEDSAVYLCASSDETQGGNTEAFFGQGTRLTVV.

The CDR3 region is CASSYGGGEETQYF. CDR3 DNA sequence: TGTGCCAGCAGTTACGGAGGTGGGGAAGAGACCCAGTACTTC. The V gene is TRBV6-5, the J gene TRBJ2-5; maybe TRBD2 (5 bases). Germline CDR1 and CDR2: MNHEY and SVGAGI. Trimming left V 2 bases short and J 3 bases short, with 10 bases between. This CDR3 contains 14 residues.

CDR3 in amino acids: CASSQDAGHTEAFF. CDR3 sequence (DNA): TGTGCCAGCAGCCAAGATGCGGGACACACTGAAGCTTTCTTT. The chain couples TRBV3-1 to TRBJ1-1; D possibly corresponds to TRBD1 (5 bases). Germline assignment: CDR1 LGHDT and CDR2 YNNKEL (reference sequence). The CDR3 runs to 14 residues. V shed 0 bases and J shed 3 bases, with 8 bases lying between them.

The chain combines TRBV6-5 with TRBJ1-2; a possible D gene is TRBD1 (5 bases). Germline V lookup: CDR1 MNHEY, CDR2 SVGAGI. Trimming pared 7 bases from V and 5 bases from J, leaving 26 bases between. The length of the CDR3 is 17 residues. The CDR3 is CASTFRSNRDSRYGYTF. The CDR3 DNA is TGTGCCAGCACTTTCAGATCTAACCGGGACTCCCGTTATGGCTACACCTTC.

This chain links TRBV28 with TRBJ1-3; 7 bases are a match to TRBD1. V was pared by 3 bases and J by 4 bases, with 3 bases of the junction left unmatched. This CDR3 is built from 14 residues. Germline V lookup: CDR1 MDHEN, CDR2 SYDVKM. The CDR3 DNA reads TGTGCCAGCAGTTTCCCGGGACAGGGAAACACCATATATTTT. Its translation: CASSFPGQGNTIYF.

The chain links TRBV28 to TRBJ2-1; D might be TRBD1 or TRBD2, each matching 5 bases. The CDR3 is made up of 18 amino acids. Trimming pared 5 bases from V and 8 bases from J, leaving 28 bases between. CDR1 and CDR2 (germline): MDHEN, SYDVKM. The CDR3 nucleotides read TGTGCCAGCAGTCCTCCACCGGGACCCCCGCAGCTATGGGATGAGCAGTTCTTC. Protein sequence: CASSPPPGPPQLWDEQFF.

V and J are TRBV29-1 and TRBJ1-2; 9 bases fit TRBD1. The V segment lost 7 bases and the J segment 4 bases; nucleotides outside the gene matches: 7. From germline, CDR1 is SQVTM and CDR2 ANQGSEA. The CDR3 is made up of 13 amino acids. CDR3 in DNA: TGCAGCGCAGGGACAGGGACAAGCTATGGCTACACCTTC. It translates to CSAGTGTSYGYTF.

The chain has TRBV4-1 and TRBJ2-5, with D tentatively TRBD2 (6 bases). Looked up from germline, CDR1 is MGHRA and CDR2 is YSYEKL. Between the trimmed V and J ends, which lost 0 bases and 5 bases, there was a span of 10 bases. This CDR3 is built from 14 residues. DNA of the CDR3: TGCGCCAGCAGCCAAGAGAATAGCGGCGAGACCCAGTACTTC. Translating it yields CASSQENSGETQYF.

This sequence joins TRBV20-1 and TRBJ2-5, with 9 bases matching TRBD1. V shed 3 bases and J 4 bases; nucleotides not matched to a gene: 6. Germline V gene data show CDR1 as DFQATT and CDR2 as SNEGSKA (reference sequence). The CDR3 consists of 14 residues. The CDR3 region is CSASEGTGLETQYF. The CDR3, as DNA: TGCAGTGCTAGTGAGGGGACAGGGTTAGAGACCCAGTACTTC.

J is TRBJ1-5 and V is TRBV20-1, with 7 bases identical to TRBD1. V lost 3 bases, J lost 3 bases, and 5 bases stayed unmatched. CDR1 and CDR2 from the germline V gene are DFQATT and SNEGSKA (reference sequence). The CDR3 covers 14 residues. The CDR3 bases are TGCAGTGCTAGGAGGGGGCCCCCCAATCAGCCCCAGCATTTT. This codes for CSARRGPPNQPQHF.